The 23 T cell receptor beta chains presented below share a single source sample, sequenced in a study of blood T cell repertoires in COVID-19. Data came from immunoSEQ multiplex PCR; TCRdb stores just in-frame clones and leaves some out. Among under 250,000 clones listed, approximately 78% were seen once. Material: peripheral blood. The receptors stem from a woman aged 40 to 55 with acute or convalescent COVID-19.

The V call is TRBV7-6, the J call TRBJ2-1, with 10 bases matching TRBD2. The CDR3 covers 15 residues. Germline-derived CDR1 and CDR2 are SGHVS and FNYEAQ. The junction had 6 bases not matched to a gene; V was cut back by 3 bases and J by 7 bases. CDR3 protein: CASSFLAGGQNEQFF. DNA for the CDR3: TGTGCCAGCAGCTTCTTAGCGGGAGGACAGAATGAGCAGTTCTTC.

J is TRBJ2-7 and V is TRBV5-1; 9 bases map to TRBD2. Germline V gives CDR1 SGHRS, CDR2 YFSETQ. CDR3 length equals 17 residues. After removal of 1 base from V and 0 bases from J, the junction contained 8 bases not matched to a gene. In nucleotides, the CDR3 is TGCGCCAGCAGCTTGACTAGCAGCGGGAGGATCTCCTACGAGCAGTACTTC. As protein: CASSLTSSGRISYEQYF.

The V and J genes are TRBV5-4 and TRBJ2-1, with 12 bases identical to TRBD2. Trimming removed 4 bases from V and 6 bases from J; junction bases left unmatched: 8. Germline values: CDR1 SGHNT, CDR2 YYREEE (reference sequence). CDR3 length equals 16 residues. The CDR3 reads CASSTRLAGARNEQFF. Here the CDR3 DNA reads TGTGCCAGCAGCACCAGACTAGCGGGAGCCCGCAATGAGCAGTTCTTC.

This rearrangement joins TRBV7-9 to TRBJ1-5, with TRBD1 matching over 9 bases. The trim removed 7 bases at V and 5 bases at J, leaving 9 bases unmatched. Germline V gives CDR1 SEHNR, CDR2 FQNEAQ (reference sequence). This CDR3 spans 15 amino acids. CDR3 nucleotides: TGTGCCAGCACCATCCCTCGGACAGGGGATCAGCCCCAGCATTTT. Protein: CASTIPRTGDQPQHF.

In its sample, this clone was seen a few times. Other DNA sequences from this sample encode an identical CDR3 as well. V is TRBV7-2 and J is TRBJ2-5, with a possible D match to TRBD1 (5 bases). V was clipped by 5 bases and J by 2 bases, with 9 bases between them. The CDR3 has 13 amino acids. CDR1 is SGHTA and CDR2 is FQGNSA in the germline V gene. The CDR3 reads CASSLQVQETQYF. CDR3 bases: TGTGCCAGCAGCCTACAGGTACAAGAGACCCAGTACTTC.

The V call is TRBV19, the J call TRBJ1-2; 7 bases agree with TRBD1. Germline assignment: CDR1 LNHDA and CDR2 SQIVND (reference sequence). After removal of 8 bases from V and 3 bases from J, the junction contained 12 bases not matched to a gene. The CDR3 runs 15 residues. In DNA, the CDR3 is TGTGCCAGTCAAAATTCCCGACAGGGACACTATGGCTACACCTTC. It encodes CASQNSRQGHYGYTF. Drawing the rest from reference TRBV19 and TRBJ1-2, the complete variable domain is DGGITQSPKYLFRKEGQNVTLSCEQNLNHDAMYWYRQDPGQGLRLIYYSQIVNDFQKGDIAEGYSVSREKKESFPLTVTSAQKNPTAFYLCASQNSRQGHYGYTFGSGTRLTVV.

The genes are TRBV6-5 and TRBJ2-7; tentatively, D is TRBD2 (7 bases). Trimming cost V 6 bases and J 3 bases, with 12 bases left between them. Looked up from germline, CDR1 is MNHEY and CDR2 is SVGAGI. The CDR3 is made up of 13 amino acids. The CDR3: CASSRGGVYEQYF. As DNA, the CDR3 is TGTGCCAGCAGCAGAGGGGGGGTCTACGAGCAGTACTTC.

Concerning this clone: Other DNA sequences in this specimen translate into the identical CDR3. CDR3 loop: CASSQDGAYEQYF. The CDR3 DNA reads as TGTGCCAGCAGCCAAGACGGGGCCTACGAGCAGTACTTC. The chain links TRBV3-1 (or the pseudogene TRBV3-2) to TRBJ2-7; the D gene is possibly TRBD2 (5 bases). This CDR3 comprises 13 residues. The germline gives CDR1 LGHDT, CDR2 YNNKEL (reference sequence). V was shortened by 0 bases and J by 2 bases, with 5 bases between the two germline ends.

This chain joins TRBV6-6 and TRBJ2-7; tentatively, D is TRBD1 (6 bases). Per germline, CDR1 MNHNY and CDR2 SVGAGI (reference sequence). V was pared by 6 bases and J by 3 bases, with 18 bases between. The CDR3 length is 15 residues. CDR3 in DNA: TGTGCCAGCAGCCAAGATACGACAGGTTACTACGAGCAGTACTTC. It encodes CASSQDTTGYYEQYF.

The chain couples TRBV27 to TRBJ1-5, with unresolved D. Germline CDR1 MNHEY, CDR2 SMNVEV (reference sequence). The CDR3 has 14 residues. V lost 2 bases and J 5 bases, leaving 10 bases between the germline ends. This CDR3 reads CASSLKPRDQPQHF. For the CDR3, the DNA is TGTGCCAGCAGTTTAAAGCCGAGAGATCAGCCCCAGCATTTT.

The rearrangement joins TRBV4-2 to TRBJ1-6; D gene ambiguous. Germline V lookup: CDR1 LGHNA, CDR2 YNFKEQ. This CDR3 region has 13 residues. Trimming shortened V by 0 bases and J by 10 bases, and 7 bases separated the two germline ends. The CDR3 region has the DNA TGTGCCAGCAGCCAAGATCAAGCATCACCCCTCCACTTT. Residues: CASSQDQASPLHF.

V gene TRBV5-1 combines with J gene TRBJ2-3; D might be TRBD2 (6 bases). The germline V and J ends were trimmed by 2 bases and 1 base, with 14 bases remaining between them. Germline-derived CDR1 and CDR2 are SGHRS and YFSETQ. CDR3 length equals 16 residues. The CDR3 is CASSLLAAQGTDTQYF. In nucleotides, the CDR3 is TGCGCCAGCAGCTTATTAGCGGCCCAAGGCACAGATACGCAGTATTTT.

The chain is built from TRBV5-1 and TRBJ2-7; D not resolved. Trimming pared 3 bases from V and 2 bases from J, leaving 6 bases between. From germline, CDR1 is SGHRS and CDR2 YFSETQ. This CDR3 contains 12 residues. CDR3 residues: CASSSPAYEQYF. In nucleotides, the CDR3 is TGCGCCAGCAGCTCCCCAGCCTACGAGCAGTACTTC.

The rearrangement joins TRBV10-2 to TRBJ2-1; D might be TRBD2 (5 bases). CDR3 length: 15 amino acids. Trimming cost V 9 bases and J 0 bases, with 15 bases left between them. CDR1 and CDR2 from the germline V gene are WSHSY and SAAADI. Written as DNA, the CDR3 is TGCGCCAGTGCCAGAAGCGGTAGCTCCTACAATGAGCAGTTCTTC. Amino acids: CASARSGSSYNEQFF.

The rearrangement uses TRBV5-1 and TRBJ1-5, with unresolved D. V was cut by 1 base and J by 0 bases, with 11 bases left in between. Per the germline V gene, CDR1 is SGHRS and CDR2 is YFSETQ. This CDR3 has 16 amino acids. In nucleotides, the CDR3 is TGCGCCAGCAGCTTGAGTGGAGGGCTTAGCAATCAGCCCCAGCATTTT. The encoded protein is CASSLSGGLSNQPQHF.

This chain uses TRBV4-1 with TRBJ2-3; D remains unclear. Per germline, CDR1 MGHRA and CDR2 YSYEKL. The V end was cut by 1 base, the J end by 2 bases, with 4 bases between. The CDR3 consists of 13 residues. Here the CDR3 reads CASSQVVTDTQYF. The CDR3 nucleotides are TGCGCCAGCAGCCAAGTCGTCACAGATACGCAGTATTTT.

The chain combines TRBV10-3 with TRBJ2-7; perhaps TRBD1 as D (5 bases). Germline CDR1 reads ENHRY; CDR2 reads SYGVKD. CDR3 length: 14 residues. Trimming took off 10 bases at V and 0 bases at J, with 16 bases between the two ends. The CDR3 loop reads CATVREGNSYEQYF. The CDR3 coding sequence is TGTGCCACCGTCAGGGAAGGGAACTCCTACGAGCAGTACTTC.

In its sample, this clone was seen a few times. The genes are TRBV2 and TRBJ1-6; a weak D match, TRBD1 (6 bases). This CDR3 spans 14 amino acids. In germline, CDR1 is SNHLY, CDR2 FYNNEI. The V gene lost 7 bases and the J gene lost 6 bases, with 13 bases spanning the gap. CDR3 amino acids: CASKGGLGNSPLHF. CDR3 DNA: TGTGCCAGCAAGGGGGGGTTAGGTAATTCACCCCTCCACTTT.

The CDR3 protein is CASRLSGNTQYF. The CDR3, as DNA: TGCGCCAGCAGACTCTCAGGGAATACGCAGTATTTT. The chain carries TRBV23-1 and TRBJ2-3, with D possibly TRBD1 on 5 matching bases. TRBV23-1 is given ORF status, its function remaining uncertain. The V end was cut by 6 bases, the J end by 7 bases, with 11 bases between. The CDR3 extends over 12 amino acids.

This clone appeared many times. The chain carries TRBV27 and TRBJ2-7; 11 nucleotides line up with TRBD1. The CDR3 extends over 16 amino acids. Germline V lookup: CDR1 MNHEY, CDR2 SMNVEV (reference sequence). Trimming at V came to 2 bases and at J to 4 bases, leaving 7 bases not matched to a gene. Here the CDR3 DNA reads TGTGCCAGCAGTTTAAGTGGGACAGGGGGGATATACGAGCAGTACTTC. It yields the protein CASSLSGTGGIYEQYF.

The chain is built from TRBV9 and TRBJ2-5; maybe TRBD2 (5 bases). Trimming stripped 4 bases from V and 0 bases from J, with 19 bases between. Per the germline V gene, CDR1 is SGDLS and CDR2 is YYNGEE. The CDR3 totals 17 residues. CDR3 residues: CASSPNPLGEYQETQYF. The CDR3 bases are TGTGCCAGCAGCCCAAACCCCCTCGGGGAGTACCAAGAGACCCAGTACTTC.

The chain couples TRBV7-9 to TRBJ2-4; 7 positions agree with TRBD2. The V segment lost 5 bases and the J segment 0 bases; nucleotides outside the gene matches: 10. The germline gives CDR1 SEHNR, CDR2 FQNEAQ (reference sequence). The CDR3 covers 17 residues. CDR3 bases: TGTGCCAGCAGCGGGGGGGATTACCGTCTAGCCAAAAACATTCAGTACTTC. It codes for CASSGGDYRLAKNIQYF.

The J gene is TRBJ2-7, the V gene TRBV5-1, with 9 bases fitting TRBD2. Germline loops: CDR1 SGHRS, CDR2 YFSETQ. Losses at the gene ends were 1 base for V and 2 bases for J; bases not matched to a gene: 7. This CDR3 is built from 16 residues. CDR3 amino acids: CASSLSSSGRTYEQYF. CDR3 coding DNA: TGCGCCAGCAGCTTGTCAAGTAGCGGGAGAACCTACGAGCAGTACTTC.